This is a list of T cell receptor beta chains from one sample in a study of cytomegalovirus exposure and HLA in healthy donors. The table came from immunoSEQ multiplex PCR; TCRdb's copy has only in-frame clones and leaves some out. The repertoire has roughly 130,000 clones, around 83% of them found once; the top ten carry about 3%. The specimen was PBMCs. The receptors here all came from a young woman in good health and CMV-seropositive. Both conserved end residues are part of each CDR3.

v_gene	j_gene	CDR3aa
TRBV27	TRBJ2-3	CASSLGRSTDTQYF
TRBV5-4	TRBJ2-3	CASSSPTGEDTQYF
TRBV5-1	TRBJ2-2	CASSLAQGANTGELFF
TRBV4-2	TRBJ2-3	CASSQDGGSTDTQYF
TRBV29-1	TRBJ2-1	CSVDTGGGNEQFF
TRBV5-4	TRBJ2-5	CASSLSSGGLGETQYF
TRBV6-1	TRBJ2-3	CASGLGVDDTQYF
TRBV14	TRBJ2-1	CASSLGQGYNEQFF
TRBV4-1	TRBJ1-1	CASSQGSGMNTEAFF
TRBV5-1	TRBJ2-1	CASSLALYNEQFF
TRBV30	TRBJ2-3	CAWSVQSGTDTQYF
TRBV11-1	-	CASSPGTGVAEQYF
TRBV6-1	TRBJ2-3	CASSEIPSDLAQYF
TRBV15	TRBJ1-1	CATSRRTGGGNEAFF
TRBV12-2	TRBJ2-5	CASRLTWDRGQETQYF
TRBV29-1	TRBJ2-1	CSVVGQGASSYNEQFF
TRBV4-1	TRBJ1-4	CASSQVLRQGNEKLFF
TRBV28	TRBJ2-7	CASSHGPILSYEQYF
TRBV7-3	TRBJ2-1	CASSLPGLGIGQFF
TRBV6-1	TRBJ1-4	CASSEATGFAEKLFF
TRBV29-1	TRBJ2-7	CSVAGGGGNEQYF
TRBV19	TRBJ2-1	CASESGGGINEQFF
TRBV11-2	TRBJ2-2	CASSSTRDRVPRGTGELFF
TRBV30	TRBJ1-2	CAWSAGGDGCTF
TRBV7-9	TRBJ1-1	CASSLLDKFTEAFF
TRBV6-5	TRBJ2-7	CASSKNRDSDYEQYF
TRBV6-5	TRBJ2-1	CASSQSSGGMEEQFF
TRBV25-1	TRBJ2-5	CASSGTGTQETQYF
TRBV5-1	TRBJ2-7	CASSLLSDEQYF
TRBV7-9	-	CSSSLKVGELFF
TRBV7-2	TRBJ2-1	CASSLATSSYNEQFF
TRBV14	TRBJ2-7	CASSHLISYEQYF
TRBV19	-	CASSENTGIRYEQYF
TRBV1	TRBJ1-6	CTSSQGSSPLHF
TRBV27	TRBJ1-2	CASSFSDSHNYGYTF
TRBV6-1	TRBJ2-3	CASSEQRGLDTQYF
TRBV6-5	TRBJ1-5	CASRGTGGNQPQHF
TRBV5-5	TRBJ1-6	CASSLTGGNSPLHF
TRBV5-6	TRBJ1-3	CASSLFSGGTYTIYF
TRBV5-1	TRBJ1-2	CASSLFSGDDNYGYTF
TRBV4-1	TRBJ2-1	CASSQEGRSNEQFF
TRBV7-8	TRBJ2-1	CASSLGRAVTYNEQFF
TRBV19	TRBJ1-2	CASSMVPRDGYTF
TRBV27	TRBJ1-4	CASSFAGGGKLFF
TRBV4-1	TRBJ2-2	CASSRTLAGRELFF
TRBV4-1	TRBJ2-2	CASSQAGLAGSGELFF
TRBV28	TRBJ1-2	CASSSGGVGYTF
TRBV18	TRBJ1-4	CASSPLISDEKLFF